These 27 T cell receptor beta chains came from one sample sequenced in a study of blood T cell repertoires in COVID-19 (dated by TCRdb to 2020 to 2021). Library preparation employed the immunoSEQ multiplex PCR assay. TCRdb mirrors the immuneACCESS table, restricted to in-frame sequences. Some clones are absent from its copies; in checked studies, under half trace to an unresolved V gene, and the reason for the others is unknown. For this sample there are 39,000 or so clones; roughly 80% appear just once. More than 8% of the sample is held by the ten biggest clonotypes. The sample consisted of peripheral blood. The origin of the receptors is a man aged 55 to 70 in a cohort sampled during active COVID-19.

CDR3: CASSLGRSSSSYNSPLHF. For the CDR3, the DNA is TGTGCCAGCAGCTTAGGGCGGTCGTCCAGCTCCTATAATTCACCCCTCCACTTT. The gene calls are TRBV11-2 and TRBJ1-6; D remains unclear. V lost 1 base to trimming and J lost 0 bases, with 13 bases between them. The CDR3 extends over 18 amino acids. The germline V gene encodes CDR1 SGHAT and CDR2 FQNNGV.

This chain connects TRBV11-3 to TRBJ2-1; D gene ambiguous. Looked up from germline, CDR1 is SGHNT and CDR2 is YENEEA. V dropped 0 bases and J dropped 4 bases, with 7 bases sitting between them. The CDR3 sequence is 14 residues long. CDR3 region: CASSLDYRYNEQFF. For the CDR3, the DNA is TGTGCCAGCAGCTTAGACTACAGATACAATGAGCAGTTCTTC.

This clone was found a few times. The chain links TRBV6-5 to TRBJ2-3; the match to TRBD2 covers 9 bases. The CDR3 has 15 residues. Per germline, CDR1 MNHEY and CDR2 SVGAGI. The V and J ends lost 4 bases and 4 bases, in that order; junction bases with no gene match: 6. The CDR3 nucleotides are TGTGCCAGCAGTTGGCTGCGGGGGGGCGCAGATACGCAGTATTTT. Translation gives CASSWLRGGADTQYF.

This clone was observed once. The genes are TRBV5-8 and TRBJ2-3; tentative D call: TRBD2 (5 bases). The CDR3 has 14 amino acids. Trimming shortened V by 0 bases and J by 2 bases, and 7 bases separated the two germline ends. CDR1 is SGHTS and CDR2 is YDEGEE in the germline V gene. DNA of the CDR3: TGTGCCAGCAGCTTGGGAGGGTCCACAGATACGCAGTATTTT. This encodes CASSLGGSTDTQYF.

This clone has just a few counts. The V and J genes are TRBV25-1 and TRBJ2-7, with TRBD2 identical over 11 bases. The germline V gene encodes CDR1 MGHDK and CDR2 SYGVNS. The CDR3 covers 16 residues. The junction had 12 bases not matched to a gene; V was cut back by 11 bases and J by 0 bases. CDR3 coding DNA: TGTGCCTCCTCGGGACTAGCGGAGGTGGGCTCCTACGAGCAGTACTTC. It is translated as CASSGLAEVGSYEQYF.

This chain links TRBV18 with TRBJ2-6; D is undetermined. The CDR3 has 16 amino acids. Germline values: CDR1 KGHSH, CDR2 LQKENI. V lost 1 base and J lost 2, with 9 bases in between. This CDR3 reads CASSPRLQAGANVLTF. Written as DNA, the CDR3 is TGTGCCAGCTCACCACGTCTGCAGGCTGGGGCCAACGTCCTGACTTTC.

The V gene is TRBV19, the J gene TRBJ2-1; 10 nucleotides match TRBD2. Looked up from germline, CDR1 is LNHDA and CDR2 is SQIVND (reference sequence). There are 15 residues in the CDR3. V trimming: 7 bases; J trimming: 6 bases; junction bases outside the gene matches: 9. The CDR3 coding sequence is TGTGCCAGTATAAGTGCGGCTAGCGGGAGCAATGAGCAGTTCTTC. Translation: CASISAASGSNEQFF.

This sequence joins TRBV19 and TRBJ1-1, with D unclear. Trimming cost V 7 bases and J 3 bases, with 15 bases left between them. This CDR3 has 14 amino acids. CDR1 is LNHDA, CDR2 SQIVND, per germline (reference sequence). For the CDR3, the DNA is TGTGCCAGTATGACTAGAGGGAGCGACACTGAAGCTTTCTTT. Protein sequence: CASMTRGSDTEAFF.

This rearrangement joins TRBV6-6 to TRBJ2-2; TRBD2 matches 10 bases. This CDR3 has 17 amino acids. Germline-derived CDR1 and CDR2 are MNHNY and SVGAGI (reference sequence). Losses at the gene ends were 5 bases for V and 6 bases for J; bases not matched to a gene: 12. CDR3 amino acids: CASSPRGSGRAAGELFF. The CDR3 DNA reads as TGTGCCAGCAGTCCCCGGGGGAGCGGGAGGGCGGCCGGGGAGCTGTTTTTT.

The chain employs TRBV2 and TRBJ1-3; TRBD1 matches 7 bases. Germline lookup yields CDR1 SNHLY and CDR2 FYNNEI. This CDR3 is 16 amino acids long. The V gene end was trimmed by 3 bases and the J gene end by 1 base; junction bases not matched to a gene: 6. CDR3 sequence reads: CASSEQGTVSGNTIYF. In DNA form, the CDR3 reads TGTGCCAGCAGTGAGCAGGGGACAGTATCTGGAAACACCATATATTTT. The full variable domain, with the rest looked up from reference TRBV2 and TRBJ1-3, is EPEVTQTPSHQVTQMGQEVILRCVPISNHLYFYWYRQILGQKVEFLVSFYNNEISEKSEIFDDQFSVERPDGSNFTLKIRSTKLEDSAMYFCASSEQGTVSGNTIYFGEGSWLTVV.

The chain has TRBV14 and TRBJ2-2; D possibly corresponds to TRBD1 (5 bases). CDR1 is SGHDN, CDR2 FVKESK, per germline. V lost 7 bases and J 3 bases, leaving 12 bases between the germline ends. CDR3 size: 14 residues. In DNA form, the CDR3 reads TGTGCCAGCACTAGTCAGGGATACACCGGGGAGCTGTTTTTT. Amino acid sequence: CASTSQGYTGELFF.

This CDR3 is CASSRSGASSYEQYF. The CDR3 DNA follows: TGTGCCAGCAGCCGAAGCGGAGCCAGCTCCTACGAGCAGTACTTC. V usage is TRBV6-5 and J usage is TRBJ2-7, with D possibly matching TRBD2 (5 bases). Trimming pared 6 bases from V and 0 bases from J, leaving 15 bases between. This CDR3 region has 15 residues. Germline assignment: CDR1 MNHEY and CDR2 SVGAGI.

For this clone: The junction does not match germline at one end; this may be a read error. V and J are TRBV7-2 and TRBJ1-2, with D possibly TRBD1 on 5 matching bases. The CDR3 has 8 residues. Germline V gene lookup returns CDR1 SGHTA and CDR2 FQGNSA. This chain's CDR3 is CASSSTAF. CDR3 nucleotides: TGTGCCAGCAGCTCGACAGCATTC.

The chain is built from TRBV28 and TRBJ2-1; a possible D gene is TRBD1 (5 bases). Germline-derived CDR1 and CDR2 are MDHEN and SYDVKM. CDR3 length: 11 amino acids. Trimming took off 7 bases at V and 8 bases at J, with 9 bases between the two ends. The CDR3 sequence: CASNRLHEQFF. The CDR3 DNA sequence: TGTGCCAGCAACAGGCTCCATGAGCAGTTCTTC. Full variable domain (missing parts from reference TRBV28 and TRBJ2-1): DVKVTQSSRYLVKRTGEKVFLECVQDMDHENMFWYRQDPGLGLRLIYFSYDVKMKEKGDIPEGYSVSREKKERFSLILESASTNQTSMYLCASNRLHEQFFGPGTRLTVL.

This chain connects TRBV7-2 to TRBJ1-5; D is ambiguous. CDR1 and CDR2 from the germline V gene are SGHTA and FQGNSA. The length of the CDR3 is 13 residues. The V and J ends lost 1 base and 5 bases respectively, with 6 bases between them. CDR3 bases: TGTGCCAGCAGCTTAGGTCCATATCAGCCCCAGCATTTT. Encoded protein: CASSLGPYQPQHF.

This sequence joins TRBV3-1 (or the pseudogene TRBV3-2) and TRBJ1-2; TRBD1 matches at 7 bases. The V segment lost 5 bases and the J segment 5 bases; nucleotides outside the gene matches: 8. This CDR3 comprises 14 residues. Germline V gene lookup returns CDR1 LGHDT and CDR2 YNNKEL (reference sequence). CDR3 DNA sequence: TGTGCCAGCAGCGCGGGAGGGGGCCCATATGGCTACACCTTC. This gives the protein CASSAGGGPYGYTF.

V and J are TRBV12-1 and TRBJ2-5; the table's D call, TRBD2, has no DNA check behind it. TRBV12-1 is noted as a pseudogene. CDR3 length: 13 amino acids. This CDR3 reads CASSFVYQETQYF. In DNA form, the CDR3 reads TGTGCCAGCAGCTTCGTGTACCAAGAGACCCAGTACTTC.

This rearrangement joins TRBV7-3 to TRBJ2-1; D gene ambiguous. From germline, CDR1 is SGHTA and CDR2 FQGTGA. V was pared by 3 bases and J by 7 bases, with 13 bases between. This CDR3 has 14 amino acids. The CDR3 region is CASSFSRLSNEQFF. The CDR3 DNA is TGTGCCAGCAGCTTCTCTAGGCTTAGTAATGAGCAGTTCTTC.

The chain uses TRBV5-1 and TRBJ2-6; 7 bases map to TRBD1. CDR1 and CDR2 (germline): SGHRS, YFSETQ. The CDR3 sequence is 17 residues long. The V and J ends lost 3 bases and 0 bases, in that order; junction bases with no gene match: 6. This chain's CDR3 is CASSSYRGNSGANVLTF. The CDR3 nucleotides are TGCGCCAGCAGCTCCTACAGGGGTAACTCTGGGGCCAACGTCCTGACTTTC. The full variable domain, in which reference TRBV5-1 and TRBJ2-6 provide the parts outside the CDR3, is KAGVTQTPRYLIKTRGQQVTLSCSPISGHRSVSWYQQTPGQGLQFLFEYFSETQRNKGNFPGRFSGRQFSNSRSEMNVSTLELGDSALYLCASSSYRGNSGANVLTFGAGSRLTVL.

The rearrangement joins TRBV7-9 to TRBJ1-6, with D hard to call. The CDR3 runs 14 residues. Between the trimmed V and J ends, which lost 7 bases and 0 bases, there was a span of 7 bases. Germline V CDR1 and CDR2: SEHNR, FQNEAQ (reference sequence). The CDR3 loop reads CASTWSSYNSPLHF. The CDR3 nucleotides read TGTGCCAGCACGTGGAGCTCCTATAATTCACCCCTCCACTTT.

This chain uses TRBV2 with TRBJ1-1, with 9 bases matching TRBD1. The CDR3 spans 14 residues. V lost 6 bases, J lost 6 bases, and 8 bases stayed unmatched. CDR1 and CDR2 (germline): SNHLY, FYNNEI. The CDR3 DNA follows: TGTGCCAGCAGAGATACAGGGGGCCCGGCTGAAGCTTTCTTT. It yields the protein CASRDTGGPAEAFF.

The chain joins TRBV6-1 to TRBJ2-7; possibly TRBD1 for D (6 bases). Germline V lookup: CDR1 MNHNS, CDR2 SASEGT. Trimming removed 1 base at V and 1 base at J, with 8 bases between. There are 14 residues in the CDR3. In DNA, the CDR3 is TGTGCCAGCAGTGAAGTTACAGGGTCCTACGAGCAGTACTTC. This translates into CASSEVTGSYEQYF.

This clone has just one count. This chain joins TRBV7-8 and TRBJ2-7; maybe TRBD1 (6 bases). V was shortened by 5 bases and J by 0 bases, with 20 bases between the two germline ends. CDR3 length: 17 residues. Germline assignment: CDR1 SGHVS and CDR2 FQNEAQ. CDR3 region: CASSLTGGHPSSYEQYF. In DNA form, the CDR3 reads TGTGCCAGCAGCCTAACTGGGGGACACCCAAGCTCCTACGAGCAGTACTTC. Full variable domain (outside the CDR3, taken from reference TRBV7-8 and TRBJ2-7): GAGVSQSPRYKVAKRGQDVALRCDPISGHVSLFWYQQALGQGPEFLTYFQNEAQLDKSGLPSDRFFAERPEGSVSTLKIQRTQQEDSAVYLCASSLTGGHPSSYEQYFGPGTRLTVT.

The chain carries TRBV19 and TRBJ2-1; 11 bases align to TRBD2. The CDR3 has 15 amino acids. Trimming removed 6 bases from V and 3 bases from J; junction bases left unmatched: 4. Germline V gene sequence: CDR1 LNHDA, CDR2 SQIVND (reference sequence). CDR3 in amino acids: CASRLTSGGYNEQFF. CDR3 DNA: TGTGCCAGTAGGCTAACTAGCGGGGGCTACAATGAGCAGTTCTTC.

The CDR3 DNA sequence: TGTGCCAGTAGTATTCAGGCTGGGACAACGTCCCAGTACTTC. Its protein product is CASSIQAGTTSQYF. The genes are TRBV19 and TRBJ2-5; tentative D call: TRBD1 (6 bases). Deletions cut 3 bases from V and 9 bases from J, with 17 bases between. Germline V gene sequence: CDR1 LNHDA, CDR2 SQIVND (reference sequence). The CDR3 is 14 residues long.

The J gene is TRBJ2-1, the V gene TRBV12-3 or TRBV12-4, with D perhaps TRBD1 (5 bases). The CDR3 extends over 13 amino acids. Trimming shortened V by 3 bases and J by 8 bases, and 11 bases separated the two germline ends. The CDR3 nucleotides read TGTGCCAGCAGTTTTAGCAGGGTGGATGAGCAGTTCTTC. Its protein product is CASSFSRVDEQFF.

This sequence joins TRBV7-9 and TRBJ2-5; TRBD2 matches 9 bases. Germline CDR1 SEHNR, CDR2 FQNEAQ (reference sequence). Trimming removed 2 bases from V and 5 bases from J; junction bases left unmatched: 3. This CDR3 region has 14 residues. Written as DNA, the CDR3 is TGTGCCAGCAGCTTAAGGACTAGCGAGGAGACCCAGTACTTC. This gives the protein CASSLRTSEETQYF.